Each of the 9 T cell receptor beta chains below was sequenced from the same sample in a study of control samples from healthy donors and cancer patients. TCRdb keeps only in-frame clones here, not all; method: immunoSEQ multiplex PCR. The sample has more than 80,000 clones; just over 90% are singletons. The sample consisted of blood. The receptors here all came from a man between 18 and 29 years old in good health.

The rearrangement uses TRBV5-6 and TRBJ2-6; D is tentatively TRBD1 or TRBD2 (6 bases each). The V gene's germline CDR1 is SGHDT and CDR2 YYEEEE. This CDR3 is 18 amino acids long. V was clipped by 3 bases and J by 3 bases, with 19 bases between them. The CDR3 coding sequence is TGTGCCAGCAGCTGGGGGGCAGGGCAGCTCGGTGGGGCCAACGTCCTGACTTTC. It codes for CASSWGAGQLGGANVLTF.

The chain uses TRBV20-1 and TRBJ1-6; D remains unclear. The germline V and J ends were trimmed by 5 bases and 8 bases, with 7 bases remaining between them. This CDR3 has 11 residues. CDR1 and CDR2 from the germline V gene are DFQATT and SNEGSKA (reference sequence). The CDR3 coding sequence is TGCAGTGCTGTGAAGGATTCACCCCTCCACTTT. This sequence encodes CSAVKDSPLHF.

This sequence joins TRBV18 and TRBJ1-3, with D perhaps TRBD1 (5 bases). V was cut by 1 base and J by 0 bases, with 7 bases left in between. Germline values: CDR1 KGHSH, CDR2 LQKENI. The CDR3 totals 15 residues. CDR3 amino acids: CASSPRQTSGNTIYF. The CDR3 DNA follows: TGTGCCAGCTCACCACGACAGACCTCTGGAAACACCATATATTTT.

This chain connects TRBV2 to TRBJ1-5, with D perhaps TRBD1 (5 bases). Looked up from germline, CDR1 is SNHLY and CDR2 is FYNNEI. Trimming removed 6 bases from V and 2 bases from J, with 14 bases in between. The CDR3 has 15 residues. The CDR3 DNA sequence: TGTGCCAGCAGAAGCCTAGGGGTGGGCAATCAGCCCCAGCATTTT. It is translated as CASRSLGVGNQPQHF.

The chain links TRBV7-9 to TRBJ2-7; D possibly corresponds to TRBD2 (6 bases). V was cut by 8 bases and J by 2 bases, with 10 bases left in between. CDR3 length: 12 residues. The V gene's germline CDR1 is SEHNR and CDR2 FQNEAQ (reference sequence). CDR3 nucleotides: TGTGCCAGCCAGGAGGGGCCCTACGAGCAGTACTTC. This sequence encodes CASQEGPYEQYF.

This chain connects TRBV30 to TRBJ1-3; weak D call: TRBD1 (6 bases). Trimming took 2 bases from V and 2 from J, leaving 10 bases between them. The germline V gene encodes CDR1 GTSNPN and CDR2 SVGIG (reference sequence). The CDR3 has 14 amino acids. CDR3 coding DNA: TGTGCCTGGAGTCGGGGGGCAGCTGGAAACACCATATATTTT. The encoded protein is CAWSRGAAGNTIYF.

CDR3 loop: CAWSLGGGTGEQYF. In DNA form, the CDR3 reads TGTGCCTGGAGCCTAGGGGGGGGGACGGGTGAGCAGTACTTC. This sequence joins TRBV30 and TRBJ2-7, with D tentatively TRBD2 (7 bases). Trimming removed 3 bases from V and 7 bases from J, with 19 bases in between. The germline CDR1 and CDR2 sequences are GTSNPN and SVGIG (reference sequence). CDR3 length equals 14 residues.

This sequence joins TRBV10-3 and TRBJ1-5; TRBD1 matches 7 bases. The CDR3 consists of 13 residues. Germline trimming cut 4 bases from V and 4 bases from J; bases unmatched to any gene: 1. Germline CDR1 and CDR2: ENHRY and SYGVKD. Here the CDR3 DNA reads TGTGCCATCAGTGGGGGACAGAATCAGCCCCAGCATTTT. It yields the protein CAISGGQNQPQHF.

Points on this clone: Other DNA sequences in the sample encode the same CDR3. The chain couples TRBV29-1 to TRBJ1-2; TRBD1 is a possible D gene (5 bases). Germline V gene sequence: CDR1 SQVTM, CDR2 ANQGSEA. V lost 3 bases and J 2 bases, leaving 7 bases between the germline ends. The CDR3 consists of 12 residues. The CDR3 DNA reads TGCAGCGTTGATGGGGGGAACTATGGCTACACCTTC. Protein sequence: CSVDGGNYGYTF.